This T cell receptor beta chain was found in a study of cytomegalovirus exposure and HLA in healthy donors. This clone showed up just a few times. The antigen remains undetermined. Germline CDR1 SGHTA, CDR2 FQGNSA. J lost 8 bases, V lost 1 base, and 3 bases had no gene match. This CDR3 has 14 residues. Use of 60 Vbeta and 13 Jbeta primers characterized the PCR. Sequencing used immunoSEQ multiplex PCR; TCRdb keeps in-frame clones, though not all of them. The sample yields 75,000 to 95,000 clones, roughly 78% seen once. Study observations and caveats: Researchers reported in a later analysis that a missense DCLRE1C variant was tied to TCR beta V- and J-gene trimming.

V and J are TRBV7-2 and TRBJ1-4, with 8 bases identical to TRBD1. The specimen was PBMCs. The receptor was isolated from a male donor in good health and CMV-seropositive. The CDR3 sequence: CASSLGQGREKLFF. CDR3 sequence (DNA): TGTGCCAGCAGCTTAGGACAGGGGAGGGAAAAACTGTTTTTT.